This TCR beta chain was observed in a study of blood T cell repertoires in COVID-19. In the study overall: The analysed material was cDNA or gDNA that came from T cells, B-cell-depleted T cells, or PBMCs.

Study members were between about 18 and 100 years old and lived in roughly 24 US regions. Assignment of participants to cohorts was predicated upon participant-reported clinical history. All recovered Cohort 3 donors got two negative PCRs, got clearance, or saw symptom resolution. The method was immunoSEQ multiplex PCR; TCRdb's version includes in-frame clones alone and lacks a portion of them. The sample lists 500,000 or so clones; roughly nine tenths were seen once. The specimen was PBMCs or T cells enriched from blood (not recorded which). The sequence was obtained from a woman in her late teens or twenties who had recovered from COVID-19.

DNA of the CDR3: TGTGCCAGCTCACGAAGCGGGGGGGCACATACGCAGTATTTT. As protein: CASSRSGGAHTQYF. The chain employs TRBV18 and TRBJ2-3; the match to TRBD2 covers 10 bases. Germline loops: CDR1 KGHSH, CDR2 LQKENI. The CDR3 sequence is 14 residues long. Losses at the gene ends were 4 bases for V and 7 bases for J; bases not matched to a gene: 5.